Each of the 20 T cell receptor beta chains below was sequenced from the same sample in a study of identifying expanded T cells in peripheral blood (dated by TCRdb to about 2019). Libraries were prepared through the immunoSEQ multiplex PCR assay. TCRdb limited this immuneACCESS table to in-frame rearrangements with V and J called. A share of clones is missing; checked studies link under half to unresolved V genes, and the rest is unexplained. For this sample the table gives roughly 96,000 clones, of which approximately 91% were detected only once. The ten largest clones capture about 6% of the sample. Source material: blood. The receptors were sampled from a person aged 18-70 years in good health.

The V call is TRBV10-1, the J call TRBJ1-1; no firm D call. The length of the CDR3 is 12 residues. Germline CDR1 is WNHNN and CDR2 is SYGVQD (reference sequence). V lost 3 bases and J 6 bases, leaving 8 bases between the germline ends. CDR3 sequence (DNA): TGCGCCAGCAGTGATGGGTTCGCTGAAGCTTTCTTT. Protein sequence: CASSDGFAEAFF.

V usage is TRBV2 and J usage is TRBJ1-1, with D perhaps TRBD1 (5 bases). This CDR3 region has 15 residues. Trimming left V 4 bases short and J 0 bases short, with 12 bases between. Germline V gene data show CDR1 as SNHLY and CDR2 as FYNNEI. CDR3 sequence: CASSGEGTMNTEAFF. The DNA of the CDR3 is TGTGCCAGCAGTGGGGAGGGGACGATGAACACTGAAGCTTTCTTT.

The rearrangement uses TRBV13 and TRBJ2-7, with 14 positions matching TRBD2. CDR3 length: 22 residues. The V gene end was trimmed by 5 bases and the J gene end by 4 bases; junction bases not matched to a gene: 25. CDR1 and CDR2 (germline): PRHDT, FYEKMQ (reference sequence). The CDR3 nucleotides are TGTGCCAGCAGCAGGGGGGGACTAGCGGGAGAGGTTCCCATTAGTGGATCGTACGAGCAGTACTTC. The encoded protein is CASSRGGLAGEVPISGSYEQYF. Drawing the rest from reference TRBV13 and TRBJ2-7, the complete variable domain is AAGVIQSPRHLIKEKRETATLKCYPIPRHDTVYWYQQGPGQDPQFLISFYEKMQSDKGSIPDRFSAQQFSDYHSELNMSSLELGDSALYFCASSRGGLAGEVPISGSYEQYFGPGTRLTVT.

The chain recombines TRBV9 with TRBJ2-5; D possibly uses TRBD1 or TRBD2 (6 bases each). In germline, CDR1 is SGDLS, CDR2 YYNGEE. The CDR3 is 16 residues long. The germline V and J ends were trimmed by 2 bases and 1 base, with 15 bases remaining between them. The CDR3 DNA sequence: TGTGCCAGCAGCGTTGGGGGGCGACCTGTCCAAGAGACCCAGTACTTC. As protein: CASSVGGRPVQETQYF.

This chain joins TRBV30 and TRBJ1-2; no firm D call. This CDR3 is built from 13 residues. The V end lost 2 bases, the J end lost 8 bases, and 15 bases lay between the germline ends. The germline V gene encodes CDR1 GTSNPN and CDR2 SVGIG (reference sequence). CDR3 in DNA: TGTGCCTGGAGTATGACCTTGAGTAGCGGCTACACCTTC. This gives the protein CAWSMTLSSGYTF.

CDR3 in DNA: TGCGCCAGCAGCCAACGGGACAGGGGAAGTGGCTACACCTTC. Its translation: CASSQRDRGSGYTF. The V call is TRBV4-3, the J call TRBJ1-2; 10 nucleotides match TRBD1. CDR1 and CDR2 (germline): LGHNA, YSLEER. V dropped 2 bases and J dropped 7; count of bases not matched to a gene: 4. This CDR3 spans 14 amino acids.

The genes are TRBV29-1 and TRBJ1-1; 7 positions match TRBD1. This CDR3 is 13 amino acids long. Germline V CDR1 and CDR2: SQVTM, ANQGSEA. After removal of 7 bases from V and 2 bases from J, the junction contained 7 bases not matched to a gene. CDR3: CSAKGQINTEAFF. CDR3 DNA sequence: TGCAGCGCCAAGGGACAGATTAACACTGAAGCTTTCTTT.

V and J are TRBV13 and TRBJ2-4; D is undetermined. Germline values: CDR1 PRHDT, CDR2 FYEKMQ (reference sequence). With 5 bases removed from V and 0 bases from J, the gap between germline ends came to 14 bases. The CDR3 consists of 16 residues. CDR3 amino acids: CASSHLKRLAKNIQYF. CDR3 sequence (DNA): TGTGCCAGCAGCCATCTCAAAAGATTAGCCAAAAACATTCAGTACTTC.

In this sample, this clone turned up once. The gene calls are TRBV5-1 and TRBJ2-5; D is perhaps TRBD2 (5 bases). The J call may be in error: the DNA end matches TRBJ2-7 better. The CDR3 is 13 amino acids. The V gene's germline CDR1 is SGHRS and CDR2 YFSETQ. CDR3 bases: TGCGCCAGCAGCTCCGAGGGTAACTACGAGCAGTACTTC. Translated, it gives CASSSEGNYEQYF.

The rearrangement joins TRBV6-5 to TRBJ1-2; unclear D gene. Trimming pared 5 bases from V and 7 bases from J, leaving 14 bases between. In germline, CDR1 is MNHEY, CDR2 SVGAGI. The CDR3 sequence is 13 residues long. CDR3 region: CASSEREESGYTF. The CDR3 bases are TGTGCCAGCAGTGAACGGGAGGAGTCTGGCTACACCTTC.

The rearrangement uses TRBV27 and TRBJ2-2; no firm D call. This CDR3 has 12 residues. The V gene's germline CDR1 is MNHEY and CDR2 SMNVEV (reference sequence). V gave up 6 bases and J gave up 6 bases, with 8 bases separating them. Written as DNA, the CDR3 is TGTGCCAGCAGCGGTTGGGCCGGGGAGCTGTTTTTT. This gives the protein CASSGWAGELFF.

The chain links TRBV7-9 to TRBJ2-7; weak D call: TRBD1 (8 bases). This CDR3 region has 14 residues. Germline V gives CDR1 SEHNR, CDR2 FQNEAQ (reference sequence). V lost 2 bases to trimming and J lost 3 bases, with 11 bases between them. This CDR3 reads CASSLTGGDYEQYF. CDR3 DNA sequence: TGTGCCAGCAGCTTAACAGGGGGGGACTACGAGCAGTACTTC.

The genes are TRBV15 and TRBJ2-3; the match to TRBD2 covers 11 bases. With V trimmed by 3 bases and J by 14 bases, 7 bases remained unmatched. The germline CDR1 and CDR2 sequences are LNHNV and YYDKDF (reference sequence). This CDR3 contains 13 residues. CDR3 bases: TGTGCCACCAGCAGTCCACTAGCGGGAGAGAGGTATTTT. This translates into CATSSPLAGERYF.

The genes are TRBV29-1 and TRBJ1-1; TRBD1 matches 9 bases. After removal of 2 bases from V and 1 base from J, the junction contained 14 bases not matched to a gene. In germline, CDR1 is SQVTM, CDR2 ANQGSEA. This CDR3 spans 18 amino acids. The CDR3 nucleotides are TGCAGCGTTGAACACCCTCCGGGGACAGGGACGGGGAACACTGAAGCTTTCTTT. This sequence encodes CSVEHPPGTGTGNTEAFF.

The chain uses TRBV5-5 and TRBJ2-7; D is possibly TRBD2 (5 bases). The V gene's germline CDR1 is SGHKS and CDR2 YYEKEE (reference sequence). The V end lost 6 bases, the J end lost 0 bases, and 13 bases lay between the germline ends. This CDR3 is built from 14 residues. CDR3 DNA: TGTGCCAGCAACCCCGGAAGCGGCTCCTACGAGCAGTACTTC. It codes for CASNPGSGSYEQYF.

The count of this clone is one. This rearrangement joins TRBV7-3 to TRBJ2-3; D possibly uses TRBD1 or TRBD2 (5 bases each). Germline loops: CDR1 SGHTA, CDR2 FQGTGA. V was trimmed by 4 bases and J by 5 bases, leaving 16 bases between them. The CDR3 loop spans 15 amino acids. CDR3 bases: TGTGCCAGCAGCTCCTCCCCGTGGGGGAAAGATACGCAGTATTTT. This sequence encodes CASSSSPWGKDTQYF.

This clone showed up just once. The rearrangement joins TRBV27 to TRBJ1-4; 7 bases fit TRBD1. V was clipped by 5 bases and J by 7 bases; unmatched bases: 4. The CDR3 runs to 13 residues. Germline-derived CDR1 and CDR2 are MNHEY and SMNVEV (reference sequence). CDR3 sequence reads: CASSLHRGEKLFF. DNA of the CDR3: TGTGCCAGCAGTCTCCACAGGGGTGAAAAACTGTTTTTT.

The genes are TRBV6-4 and TRBJ1-6; 8 nucleotides line up with TRBD1. The CDR3 is made up of 17 amino acids. Trimming took 3 bases from V and 6 from J; bases not matched to a gene: 10. CDR1 is MRHNA and CDR2 is SNTAGT in the germline V gene. The CDR3 coding sequence is TGTGCCAGCAGTGAAATATCCCCCGGGACAGGTAATTCACCCCTCCACTTT. Its protein product is CASSEISPGTGNSPLHF.

A single count supports this clone. This sequence joins TRBV6-6 and TRBJ1-1; 9 bases are a match to TRBD1. The V gene end was trimmed by 6 bases and the J gene end by 5 bases; junction bases not matched to a gene: 7. The CDR3 is 14 residues long. Germline lookup yields CDR1 MNHNY and CDR2 SVGAGI (reference sequence). CDR3 sequence (DNA): TGTGCCAGCAGCCTAGGGACAGGGCGGACTGAAGCTTTCTTT. It yields the protein CASSLGTGRTEAFF.

The chain employs TRBV6-6 and TRBJ1-1; unclear D gene. Germline assignment: CDR1 MNHNY and CDR2 SVGAGI (reference sequence). V was cut by 3 bases and J by 2 bases, with 10 bases left in between. The CDR3 totals 14 residues. In nucleotides, the CDR3 is TGTGCCAGCAGTTATAACACGCTCAACACTGAAGCTTTCTTT. It encodes CASSYNTLNTEAFF.